This T cell receptor (beta chain) was captured by sequencing in a study of T-cell memory formation after mild COVID-19 (dated by TCRdb to the early 2020s). A note on the overall study: TCR sequence clusters from the two donors were found to be largely donor specific. In a couple of donors, T-cell clones that expanded and contracted after mild COVID-19 were tracked by sequencing TCRalpha and TCRbeta repertoires over time. The cohort was made up of two young adult volunteers, one female and one male, who were previously healthy. Paper-wide results and their limitations: The study covered only a couple of mild cases, and larger cohorts including severe cases with pre-infection samples were considered necessary. SARS-CoV-2 specificity of the second-wave clones peaking on day 37 was not confirmed. Contracting CD4+ clones were found mainly in CM and EM memory subsets, while CD8+ clones were enriched in EMRA. Some responding clones were detected in pre-infection memory, suggesting pre-existing cross-reactive memory T cells joined the SARS-CoV-2 response. Balanced CD4/CD8 phenotypes were observed for clones contracting from day 15 to 85, whereas a bias towards CD4+ was observed for a second wave of clones expanding from day 15 to 37.

Comments on this clonotype: Its antigen is not yet known. No clone much larger than this one lies a single base away; base qualities are absent.

The V end loses 7 bases and the J end loses 2 bases, and a stretch of 14 bases separates them. The CDR3 measures 14 amino acids from cysteine to phenylalanine. Of the read, only the CDR3 DNA is kept; its 42 bases are in frame from base 1. Ficoll-Paque density gradient centrifugation was used to isolate PBMCs. Sequenced using an Illumina NovaSeq 6000. Using 5'RACE with constant-segment primers, TCRalpha and TCRbeta cDNA libraries were constructed, with sample barcodes and unique molecular identifiers added in the process. Trizol reagent was used to extract RNA from every sample. The libraries were amplified in two PCR steps, and the second step added a second sample barcode and Illumina TruSeq adapters. Sequencing of libraries was performed on an Illumina NovaSeq with 2 x 150 bp paired-end reads. The authors' analysis ran thus. Demultiplexing of reads and collapsing into UMI-guided consensus sequences were performed with migec v1.2.7. With mixcr v2.1.11, UMI consensuses were aligned to TRA and TRB V and J templates and assembled into clonotypes. Expanded or contracted clonotypes were those called significant by both edgeR and NoisET, with noise models trained on biological replicates. For edgeR calls, the cutoffs were a false discovery rate-adjusted p below 0.01 and a log2 fold-change threshold of 1. As an exploratory analysis of dynamics, max-normalized trajectories of the 1000 most abundant clonotypes were examined with PCA combined with hierarchical clustering. Separately sequenced CD4+ and CD8+ repertoires were used to assign a CD4 or CD8 phenotype to each responding clone. TCRdb ran its own pipeline on the public reads, namely fastp trimming at Q25 and MiXCR clone calling, and kept in-frame beta chains. Merged by CDR3 protein, the rows form single entries marked with the most common genes and DNA. These V and J calls are TCRdb output, not the study's own analysis. This sample holds 430,000 or so distinct CDR3 sequences; 25% were observed only once. Under 15% of the sample is held by the ten biggest clonotypes.

The sequence was obtained from an adult woman who had mild COVID-19 (a few samples of this study predate the infection). The sample titles of this study are shuffled in the database, so cell type and time point are left out; the donor was told from shared clones. The specimen sequenced was PBMCs or a T cell subset sorted from them (not recorded which). The sequence joins TRBV12-3 or TRBV12-4 to TRBJ2-5, with the D gene not clear enough to name. Here the CDR3 is given as CASTLTNRQETQYF. The bases are TGTGCCAGCACCCTCACGAACCGACAAGAGACCCAGTACTTC.